Below are 30 T cell receptor beta chains sequenced from a single sample in a study of blood T cell repertoires in COVID-19. TCRdb keeps only in-frame clones here, not all; method: immunoSEQ multiplex PCR. This sample carries 50,000 to 65,000 clones, just over 70% of them seen once, and the ten largest clones take about half. The specimen was PBMCs or T cells enriched from blood (not recorded which). The receptor set was obtained from a woman aged 55-75 years who had been exposed to COVID-19.

CDR3 sequence (DNA): TGTGCCAGCAGGGCGGGCAGCACAAACTATGGCTACACCTTC. It specifies CASRAGSTNYGYTF. The chain joins TRBV2 to TRBJ1-2; the D is unclear. Germline assignment: CDR1 SNHLY and CDR2 FYNNEI. The CDR3 is 14 residues long. Trimming took off 6 bases at V and 2 bases at J, with 13 bases between the two ends.

V gene TRBV7-2 combines with J gene TRBJ2-7; perhaps TRBD1 as D (6 bases). The V end was cut by 1 base, the J end by 6 bases, with 13 bases between. The germline CDR1 and CDR2 sequences are SGHTA and FQGNSA. The CDR3 runs to 14 residues. This CDR3 reads CASSLVQGRVEQYF. The CDR3 DNA is TGTGCCAGCAGCTTAGTGCAGGGGCGGGTCGAGCAGTACTTC.

This chain uses TRBV20-1 with TRBJ2-3; D unresolved. Germline loops: CDR1 DFQATT, CDR2 SNEGSKA (reference sequence). V dropped 3 bases and J dropped 8 bases, with 9 bases sitting between them. This CDR3 contains 11 residues. In DNA, the CDR3 is TGCAGTGCTAGGTCCGTACTTACGCAGTATTTT. As protein: CSARSVLTQYF.

This clone has more than one count but fewer than ten. The chain couples TRBV11-2 to TRBJ2-5; the D gene is possibly TRBD1 (5 bases). CDR1 is SGHAT, CDR2 FQNNGV, per germline. The CDR3 is 14 amino acids. Trimming removed 1 base from V and 5 bases from J, with 11 bases in between. This chain's CDR3 is CASSLGPRAETQYF. CDR3 bases: TGTGCCAGCAGCTTAGGCCCCAGGGCCGAGACCCAGTACTTC.

The J gene is TRBJ1-6, the V gene TRBV18, with D unresolved. The CDR3 runs to 14 residues. Trimming took off 8 bases at V and 9 bases at J, with 17 bases between the two ends. Germline lookup yields CDR1 KGHSH and CDR2 LQKENI. CDR3 nucleotide sequence: TGTGCCAGCACCGGGGAGTTAGTAGGTTCACCCCTCCACTTT. This codes for CASTGELVGSPLHF.

This chain uses TRBV14 with TRBJ2-2, with 8 bases that match TRBD2. J gave up 6 bases and V 3 bases, and 6 bases lay outside the gene matches. The CDR3 contains 15 residues. CDR1 is SGHDN, CDR2 FVKESK, per germline. CDR3 amino acids: CASSHDGLAAGELFF. The CDR3 DNA reads TGTGCCAGCAGCCATGACGGACTAGCTGCCGGGGAGCTGTTTTTT.

There are many counts of this clone. The chain is built from TRBV6-2 or TRBV6-3 and TRBJ2-7; D may be TRBD2 (5 bases). The CDR3 is 14 amino acids. From germline, CDR1 is MNHEY and CDR2 SVGEGT. V shed 6 bases and J shed 7 bases, with 19 bases lying between them. The chain's CDR3 is CASRPTTVSGEQYF. The CDR3, as DNA: TGTGCCAGCAGGCCTACTACAGTTTCGGGGGAGCAGTACTTC.

This chain joins TRBV30 and TRBJ2-3, with TRBD2 matching 8 bases. With V trimmed by 0 bases and J by 7 bases, 6 bases remained unmatched. Germline lookup yields CDR1 GTSNPN and CDR2 SVGIG (reference sequence). This CDR3 region has 14 residues. CDR3 sequence: CAWSVRGGLNTQYF. CDR3 DNA sequence: TGTGCCTGGAGTGTACGGGGGGGGTTGAATACGCAGTATTTT.

The V gene is TRBV11-2, the J gene TRBJ2-3, with D possibly TRBD2 on 6 matching bases. With 3 bases removed from V and 8 bases from J, the gap between germline ends came to 18 bases. The CDR3 covers 15 residues. Germline CDR1 is SGHAT and CDR2 is FQNNGV. The DNA for the CDR3 is TGTGCCAGCAGCTTCCGGGACTCGGGTGGAGGTACGCAGTATTTT. It codes for CASSFRDSGGGTQYF.

The rearrangement uses TRBV29-1 and TRBJ2-5; D perhaps matches TRBD1 (6 bases). Trimming removed 8 bases at V and 2 bases at J, with 12 bases between. This CDR3 is 12 amino acids long. Germline assignment: CDR1 SQVTM and CDR2 ANQGSEA. Written as DNA, the CDR3 is TGCAGCTCCGGACAGTTGCAAGAGACCCAGTACTTC. This translates into CSSGQLQETQYF.

The rearrangement uses TRBV6-6 and TRBJ2-3; 12 bases align to TRBD2. This CDR3 comprises 19 residues. Losses at the gene ends were 5 bases for V and 4 bases for J; bases not matched to a gene: 16. Germline values: CDR1 MNHNY, CDR2 SVGAGI (reference sequence). The CDR3 region is CASSHLMTSGSLLPDTQYF. DNA for the CDR3: TGTGCCAGCAGTCACCTAATGACTAGCGGGAGTTTATTACCAGATACGCAGTATTTT.

V usage is TRBV7-8 and J usage is TRBJ1-5, with 8 bases matching TRBD1. The germline V gene has CDR1 SGHVS and CDR2 FQNEAQ. The CDR3 consists of 15 residues. V shed 5 bases, J shed 4 bases, and the junction held 7 bases outside the gene matches. The CDR3 DNA reads as TGTGCCAGCAGCCGTAGGACAGGGTTGAATCAGCCCCAGCATTTT. Amino acids: CASSRRTGLNQPQHF.

The chain carries TRBV5-1 and TRBJ2-3; the D gene is possibly TRBD1 (6 bases). V lost 0 bases to trimming and J lost 1 base, with 12 bases between them. The length of the CDR3 is 16 residues. Germline CDR1 reads SGHRS; CDR2 reads YFSETQ. The CDR3 protein is CASSLVTGLGTDTQYF. The DNA of the CDR3 is TGCGCCAGCAGCTTGGTTACAGGGCTGGGCACAGATACGCAGTATTTT.

The chain combines TRBV5-4 with TRBJ2-2; possible D gene TRBD1, 6 bases. Per germline, CDR1 SGHNT and CDR2 YYREEE (reference sequence). Between the trimmed V and J ends, which lost 0 bases and 4 bases, there was a span of 13 bases. This CDR3 comprises 16 residues. CDR3 residues: CASSLASGVGTGELFF. The CDR3 nucleotides are TGTGCCAGCAGCTTGGCCTCAGGGGTCGGCACCGGGGAGCTGTTTTTT.

This chain links TRBV7-6 with TRBJ1-2, with D tentatively TRBD1 (5 bases). The ends were cut back, 2 bases at V and 0 bases at J, with 13 bases in the middle. CDR1 is SGHVS, CDR2 FNYEAQ, per germline. The CDR3 is 16 residues long. The CDR3 sequence: CASSLSDSPSNYGYTF. The CDR3 nucleotides are TGTGCCAGCAGCTTATCTGACAGTCCGTCTAACTATGGCTACACCTTC.

The chain has TRBV5-1 and TRBJ1-4, with 12 bases identical to TRBD1. The germline gives CDR1 SGHRS, CDR2 YFSETQ. This CDR3 is built from 16 residues. V trimming: 2 bases; J trimming: 7 bases; junction bases outside the gene matches: 6. DNA for the CDR3: TGCGCCAGCAGCTTCGGGACAGGGGGCCGCAGTGAAAAACTGTTTTTT. Amino acid sequence: CASSFGTGGRSEKLFF.

The genes are TRBV5-6 and TRBJ1-2, with 7 bases that match TRBD1. J lost 5 bases, V lost 6 bases, and 13 bases had no gene match. The germline V gene encodes CDR1 SGHDT and CDR2 YYEEEE. The CDR3 extends over 15 amino acids. The CDR3: CASITGAGGFYGYTF. CDR3 sequence (DNA): TGTGCCAGCATCACTGGGGCAGGGGGGTTTTATGGCTACACCTTC.

This rearrangement joins TRBV7-9 to TRBJ1-1, with D tentatively TRBD1 (6 bases). This CDR3 is 13 amino acids long. V lost 5 bases, J lost 11 bases, and 18 bases lay in between. Per the germline V gene, CDR1 is SEHNR and CDR2 is FQNEAQ (reference sequence). CDR3: CASSPEVPGVAFF. The DNA of the CDR3 is TGTGCCAGCAGCCCAGAGGTGCCAGGGGTGGCTTTCTTT.

The chain links TRBV4-2 to TRBJ1-1; perhaps TRBD1 as D (6 bases). The CDR3 length is 18 residues. V dropped 0 bases and J dropped 5 bases, with 22 bases sitting between them. Germline V lookup: CDR1 LGHNA, CDR2 YNFKEQ. The DNA of the CDR3 is TGTGCCAGCAGCCAAGATCTTCAAAGGACGGTAGGGGGAACTGAAGCTTTCTTT. Translated, it gives CASSQDLQRTVGGTEAFF.

This chain links TRBV7-2 with TRBJ2-1; D is uncertain. With 2 bases removed from V and 0 bases from J, the gap between germline ends came to 8 bases. The CDR3 totals 15 residues. Germline CDR1 reads SGHTA; CDR2 reads FQGNSA. CDR3 region: CASSLRQVSYNEQFF. DNA of the CDR3: TGTGCCAGCAGCTTACGTCAGGTCTCCTACAATGAGCAGTTCTTC.

The chain combines TRBV7-9 with TRBJ2-1; 14 nucleotides align to TRBD2. Unmatched junction bases numbered 10, after V lost 3 bases and J lost 9 bases. The CDR3 runs 17 residues. Per the germline V gene, CDR1 is SEHNR and CDR2 is FQNEAQ (reference sequence). CDR3 protein: CASSFQTGTSGGGEQFF. For the CDR3, the DNA is TGTGCCAGCAGCTTCCAGACCGGGACTAGCGGGGGTGGTGAGCAGTTCTTC.

The chain employs TRBV24-1 and TRBJ1-2; 8 bases fit TRBD1. CDR1 and CDR2 from the germline V gene are KGHDR and SFDVKD. V lost 3 bases to trimming and J lost 7 bases; unmatched junction nucleotides: 6. This CDR3 comprises 14 residues. In DNA form, the CDR3 reads TGTGCCACCAGTGATCCCGGACAGGGTAGTGGCTACACCTTC. Amino acids: CATSDPGQGSGYTF.

The table lists this clone with a few counts. The V gene is TRBV29-1, the J gene TRBJ2-2, with TRBD1 as a possible D gene (7 bases). V shed 4 bases and J shed 1 base, with 13 bases lying between them. The CDR3 sequence is 15 residues long. Per germline, CDR1 SQVTM and CDR2 ANQGSEA. The CDR3 DNA follows: TGCAGCGTTGGCGCAGGGGGGATGAACACCGGGGAGCTGTTTTTT. This codes for CSVGAGGMNTGELFF.

This clone was counted only a few times. The chain carries TRBV6-6 and TRBJ1-5; D gene unclear. This CDR3 contains 15 residues. Germline CDR1 MNHNY, CDR2 SVGAGI (reference sequence). Trimming removed 6 bases from V and 1 base from J, with 13 bases in between. CDR3 in amino acids: CASSPEEASNQPQHF. The CDR3 DNA is TGTGCCAGCAGCCCCGAGGAGGCGAGCAATCAGCCCCAGCATTTT.

The chain joins TRBV28 to TRBJ2-5; 14 bases are a match to TRBD2. Per the germline V gene, CDR1 is MDHEN and CDR2 is SYDVKM. V shed 5 bases and J 0 bases; nucleotides not matched to a gene: 8. The CDR3 is 18 amino acids. In DNA form, the CDR3 reads TGTGCCAGCAGTCAAGGACTAGCGGGAGGCGTGTACCAAGAGACCCAGTACTTC. It yields the protein CASSQGLAGGVYQETQYF.

This clone has only one observation. The chain combines TRBV2 with TRBJ2-7; D perhaps matches TRBD1 (6 bases). The germline V and J ends were trimmed by 6 bases and 5 bases, with 14 bases remaining between them. This CDR3 is built from 13 residues. Germline CDR1 reads SNHLY; CDR2 reads FYNNEI. CDR3: CASSIIRGNEQYF. In DNA, the CDR3 is TGTGCCAGCAGCATCATCAGGGGCAACGAGCAGTACTTC.

This clone was observed a handful of times. J is TRBJ1-5 and V is TRBV1; the D segment call TRBD1 is taken from the table without a DNA check. TRBV1 is assigned pseudogene status. This CDR3 is built from 18 residues. The CDR3 region is CTSSQDLQGSDSNQPQHF. As DNA, the CDR3 is TGCACCAGCAGCCAAGATCTTCAGGGGAGTGATAGCAATCAGCCCCAGCATTTT.

V and J are TRBV6-2 or TRBV6-3 and TRBJ1-1; 8 bases map to TRBD1. This CDR3 is 16 amino acids long. From germline, CDR1 is MNHEY and CDR2 SVGEGT. V shed 2 bases and J 0 bases; nucleotides not matched to a gene: 5. The CDR3 is CASSYDRGLLNTEAFF. In nucleotides, the CDR3 is TGTGCCAGCAGTTACGACAGGGGCCTGCTGAACACTGAAGCTTTCTTT.

The V call is TRBV15, the J call TRBJ2-7, with 7 bases identical to TRBD1. Germline V gives CDR1 LNHNV, CDR2 YYDKDF (reference sequence). Trimming at V came to 0 bases and at J to 5 bases, leaving 4 bases not matched to a gene. This CDR3 is 14 amino acids long. CDR3 region: CATSRDRGTDEQYF. In nucleotides, the CDR3 is TGTGCCACCAGCAGAGACAGGGGGACCGACGAGCAGTACTTC.

The genes are TRBV28 and TRBJ1-6; 7 positions match TRBD1. Germline V gives CDR1 MDHEN, CDR2 SYDVKM. After removal of 7 bases from V and 6 bases from J, the junction contained 12 bases not matched to a gene. This CDR3 contains 16 residues. The CDR3 reads CASTHNRGPRNSPLHF. As DNA, the CDR3 is TGTGCCAGCACCCACAACAGGGGCCCCCGTAATTCACCCCTCCACTTT.